The 25 T cell receptor beta chains below all came from one sample that was sequenced in a study of shared clonotypes between healthy human individuals. Method: immunoSEQ multiplex PCR; TCRdb's copy keeps in-frame clones and lacks some. The repertoire includes about 1,900,000 clones, about 95% of them detected once, and 1.2% sits in the top ten. The naive CD8 fraction comprised CD45RO-negative cells positively selected for CCR7 and excluded terminally differentiated effector memory CD45RA+ cells. Sequenced sample: naive CD8+ T cells sorted from blood. Every receptor here comes from a young man in good health.

This chain links TRBV6-5 with TRBJ2-2, with 9 bases fitting TRBD2. Trimming took 8 bases from V and 5 from J; bases not matched to a gene: 9. This CDR3 has 15 residues. The germline V gene has CDR1 MNHEY and CDR2 SVGAGI. Written as DNA, the CDR3 is TGTGCCAGCTCGCCGGGGGCGGGAGGGACCGGGGAGCTGTTTTTT. Protein: CASSPGAGGTGELFF.

A remark on this clone: Other nucleotide sequences from this sample produce the same CDR3. The chain links TRBV7-9 to TRBJ2-3, with 7 positions matching TRBD2. Germline V lookup: CDR1 SEHNR, CDR2 FQNEAQ (reference sequence). This CDR3 is built from 15 residues. With 1 base clipped from V and 1 base from J, the junction kept 2 bases outside the gene matches. CDR3 sequence: CASSLVLAGTDTQYF. For the CDR3, the DNA is TGTGCCAGCAGCTTAGTTCTAGCGGGCACAGATACGCAGTATTTT.

The chain links TRBV29-1 to TRBJ2-7; TRBD1 might be the D (5 bases). The CDR3 runs to 14 residues. CDR1 is SQVTM, CDR2 ANQGSEA, per germline. V gave up 0 bases and J gave up 2 bases, with 11 bases separating them. CDR3 loop: CSVEDRTTPYEQYF. CDR3 in DNA: TGCAGCGTTGAAGACCGGACAACCCCCTACGAGCAGTACTTC.

V gene TRBV9 combines with J gene TRBJ1-1, with D tentatively TRBD1 (6 bases). V was pared by 3 bases and J by 0 bases, with 15 bases between. In germline, CDR1 is SGDLS, CDR2 YYNGEE. This CDR3 comprises 16 residues. This chain's CDR3 is CASSASNRDLNTEAFF. The CDR3 nucleotides are TGTGCCAGCAGCGCCTCGAACAGGGACCTGAACACTGAAGCTTTCTTT. Full variable domain (remainder filled in from reference TRBV9 and TRBJ1-1): DSGVTQTPKHLITATGQRVTLRCSPRSGDLSVYWYQQSLDQGLQFLIQYYNGEERAKGNILERFSAQQFPDLHSELNLSSLELGDSALYFCASSASNRDLNTEAFFGQGTRLTVV.

This rearrangement joins TRBV29-1 to TRBJ2-7; D is ambiguous. CDR1 is SQVTM and CDR2 is ANQGSEA in the germline V gene. This CDR3 has 15 residues. The V and J ends lost 0 bases and 4 bases respectively, with 16 bases between them. CDR3 sequence: CSVEDGPSGWYEQYF. Written as DNA, the CDR3 is TGCAGCGTTGAAGATGGGCCATCCGGGTGGTACGAGCAGTACTTC.

This chain uses TRBV27 with TRBJ1-1; tentative D call: TRBD1 (5 bases). V was trimmed by 0 bases and J by 0 bases, leaving 14 bases between them. The CDR3 runs 17 residues. Germline loops: CDR1 MNHEY, CDR2 SMNVEV (reference sequence). The CDR3 here is CASSLSPLGPLNTEAFF. The CDR3 coding sequence is TGTGCCAGCAGTTTATCACCGCTGGGACCGCTGAACACTGAAGCTTTCTTT.

Only one count was recorded for this clone. Sequence at one end of the junction differs from germline and may be a read error. V usage is TRBV11-2 and J usage is TRBJ2-2, with unresolved D. Germline CDR1 is SGHAT and CDR2 is FQNNGV. There are 14 residues in the CDR3. The CDR3 DNA follows: TGTGCCAGCAGTTTAGGCCCCGCAACCGGGGAGCTGTTTTTT. This translates into CASSLGPATGELFF.

The chain joins TRBV5-4 to TRBJ2-6, with 8 bases fitting TRBD1. The CDR3 is 19 amino acids. The V and J ends lost 4 bases and 0 bases, in that order; junction bases with no gene match: 12. The germline V gene has CDR1 SGHNT and CDR2 YYREEE (reference sequence). The CDR3 DNA is TGTGCCAGCAGCACCCCTTGGACAGGGATCCCCTCTGGGGCCAACGTCCTGACTTTC. Its translation: CASSTPWTGIPSGANVLTF. Filled out from reference TRBV5-4 and TRBJ2-6, the complete variable domain reads ETGVTQSPTHLIKTRGQQVTLRCSSQSGHNTVSWYQQALGQGPQFIFQYYREEENGRGNFPPRFSGLQFPNYSSELNVNALELDDSALYLCASSTPWTGIPSGANVLTFGAGSRLTVL.

The V gene is TRBV5-8, the J gene TRBJ1-2, with unresolved D. From germline, CDR1 is SGHTS and CDR2 YDEGEE. Trimming stripped 0 bases from V and 7 bases from J, with 13 bases between. This CDR3 is built from 14 residues. Here the CDR3 reads CASSLVEGGIGYTF. DNA of the CDR3: TGTGCCAGCAGCTTGGTTGAAGGCGGGATTGGCTACACCTTC.

The chain couples TRBV5-1 to TRBJ2-3; the match to TRBD1 covers 7 bases. Germline loops: CDR1 SGHRS, CDR2 YFSETQ. After removal of 4 bases from V and 0 bases from J, the junction contained 5 bases not matched to a gene. The CDR3 is 15 amino acids. The CDR3 DNA reads as TGCGCCAGCAGCGCTGGGACAGCGAGCACAGATACGCAGTATTTT. This sequence encodes CASSAGTASTDTQYF. Looking up the rest from reference TRBV5-1 and TRBJ2-3 gives the full variable domain: KAGVTQTPRYLIKTRGQQVTLSCSPISGHRSVSWYQQTPGQGLQFLFEYFSETQRNKGNFPGRFSGRQFSNSRSEMNVSTLELGDSALYLCASSAGTASTDTQYFGPGTRLTVL.

V is TRBV7-2 and J is TRBJ1-6; a weak D match, TRBD1 (5 bases). V was clipped by 1 base and J by 7 bases, with 11 bases between them. Per the germline V gene, CDR1 is SGHTA and CDR2 is FQGNSA. This CDR3 contains 15 residues. CDR3 region: CASSLGQGKNSPLHF. The CDR3 DNA reads as TGTGCCAGCAGCTTAGGTCAGGGAAAAAATTCACCCCTCCACTTT.

V and J are TRBV4-2 and TRBJ1-4, with a tentative D call TRBD1 (6 bases). The CDR3 consists of 19 residues. The germline V gene has CDR1 LGHNA and CDR2 YNFKEQ. With 0 bases removed from V and 8 bases from J, the gap between germline ends came to 25 bases. In DNA, the CDR3 is TGTGCCAGCAGCCAAGAGGGTCCGGCAGGGGAGTTCTTTACGGAAAAACTGTTTTTT. It specifies CASSQEGPAGEFFTEKLFF.

The rearrangement links TRBV9 to TRBJ2-7; 10 nucleotides line up with TRBD2. Germline CDR1 reads SGDLS; CDR2 reads YYNGEE. With V trimmed by 0 bases and J by 5 bases, 5 bases remained unmatched. This CDR3 spans 15 amino acids. This chain's CDR3 is CASSVGASGSDEQYF. For the CDR3, the DNA is TGTGCCAGCAGCGTAGGGGCTAGCGGGAGCGACGAGCAGTACTTC.

Turning to this clone: Different DNA sequences within this sample yield the same CDR3. The chain recombines TRBV5-1 with TRBJ1-5; no definite D call. The germline V and J ends were trimmed by 0 bases and 1 base, with 2 bases remaining between them. The CDR3 has 13 residues. The germline gives CDR1 SGHRS, CDR2 YFSETQ. The CDR3 is CASSLASNQPQHF. CDR3 nucleotides: TGCGCCAGCAGCTTGGCCAGCAATCAGCCCCAGCATTTT.

The V and J genes are TRBV19 and TRBJ1-5; TRBD1 agrees at 11 bases. J gave up 5 bases and V 8 bases, and 5 bases lay outside the gene matches. This CDR3 has 14 amino acids. Germline V lookup: CDR1 LNHDA, CDR2 SQIVND (reference sequence). The CDR3 region has the DNA TGTGCCAGTGAGGACAGGGGGCTTTATCAGCCCCAGCATTTT. As protein: CASEDRGLYQPQHF.

A few counts support this clone. The genes are TRBV27 and TRBJ1-3, with D unclear. V lost 5 bases and J 2 bases, leaving 10 bases between the germline ends. Per germline, CDR1 MNHEY and CDR2 SMNVEV (reference sequence). The CDR3 spans 14 residues. Written as DNA, the CDR3 is TGTGCCAGCAGTCCCCGGTATGCTGGAAACACCATATATTTT. Residues: CASSPRYAGNTIYF.

This sequence joins TRBV27 and TRBJ2-7; no clear D. Germline values: CDR1 MNHEY, CDR2 SMNVEV (reference sequence). Between the trimmed V and J ends, which lost 5 bases and 0 bases, there was a span of 11 bases. The CDR3 has 14 amino acids. The CDR3 reads CASSIGPASYEQYF. The DNA for the CDR3 is TGTGCCAGCAGTATAGGGCCTGCCTCCTACGAGCAGTACTTC.

The chain employs TRBV27 and TRBJ2-5; TRBD2 agrees at 7 bases. Germline lookup yields CDR1 MNHEY and CDR2 SMNVEV (reference sequence). The V gene end was trimmed by 6 bases and the J gene end by 1 base; junction bases not matched to a gene: 2. The length of the CDR3 is 13 residues. The CDR3 here is CASRSGVQETQYF. DNA of the CDR3: TGTGCCAGCAGAAGCGGGGTCCAAGAGACCCAGTACTTC.

About this clone: An end of the junction differs from the germline gene, which may be a read error. This chain joins TRBV11-2 and TRBJ2-1; D may be TRBD2 (6 bases). The CDR3 totals 15 residues. Looked up from germline, CDR1 is SGHAT and CDR2 is FQNNGV. The DNA for the CDR3 is TGTGCCAGCAGCTTAAGACGGGACTCCTTCAATGAGCAGTTCTTC. This gives the protein CASSLRRDSFNEQFF.

The chain is built from TRBV7-9 and TRBJ2-3, with a tentative D call TRBD2 (6 bases). The ends were cut back, 2 bases at V and 2 bases at J, with 14 bases in the middle. Germline lookup yields CDR1 SEHNR and CDR2 FQNEAQ (reference sequence). This CDR3 comprises 16 residues. The CDR3 region has the DNA TGTGCCAGCAGCTTACTCGCCAAGGACTACACAGATACGCAGTATTTT. Translating gives CASSLLAKDYTDTQYF.

The gene calls are TRBV7-8 and TRBJ2-2, with D perhaps TRBD2 (6 bases). Per the germline V gene, CDR1 is SGHVS and CDR2 is FQNEAQ. V dropped 5 bases and J dropped 4 bases, with 17 bases sitting between them. The length of the CDR3 is 16 residues. The CDR3 reads CASSRDSPGGTGELFF. The CDR3 coding sequence is TGTGCCAGCAGCCGGGACTCCCCCGGTGGCACCGGGGAGCTGTTTTTT.

The gene calls are TRBV4-1 and TRBJ2-7; perhaps D is TRBD1 or TRBD2 (7 bases each). CDR1 is MGHRA and CDR2 is YSYEKL in the germline V gene. The CDR3 contains 16 residues. V was pared by 0 bases and J by 4 bases, with 16 bases between. The CDR3, as DNA: TGCGCCAGCAGCCAAGATTTACGGCAGGGGGGGTACGAGCAGTACTTC. Translation gives CASSQDLRQGGYEQYF.

The genes are TRBV6-5 and TRBJ1-1; D is unresolved. The V and J ends lost 3 bases and 11 bases respectively, with 19 bases between them. The germline V gene has CDR1 MNHEY and CDR2 SVGAGI. This CDR3 has 14 amino acids. The CDR3 DNA follows: TGTGCCAGCAGTTATCTCGACCGGTCGGGGTCGGCTTTCTTT. It codes for CASSYLDRSGSAFF.

This chain connects TRBV27 to TRBJ2-7, with TRBD1 matching 11 bases. Trimming cost V 5 bases and J 0 bases; bases outside gene matches: 6. Germline-derived CDR1 and CDR2 are MNHEY and SMNVEV (reference sequence). The length of the CDR3 is 16 residues. In nucleotides, the CDR3 is TGTGCCAGCAGTCTCGGGGGGACAGGGGGCTCCTACGAGCAGTACTTC. This gives the protein CASSLGGTGGSYEQYF.

The chain employs TRBV11-2 and TRBJ1-1; D perhaps matches TRBD1 (5 bases). The V gene's germline CDR1 is SGHAT and CDR2 FQNNGV. Trimming shortened V by 1 base and J by 5 bases, and 17 bases separated the two germline ends. The CDR3 extends over 16 amino acids. CDR3 coding DNA: TGTGCCAGCAGCTTAGTGAGGGGTCGAGGAAGTACTGAAGCTTTCTTT. This gives the protein CASSLVRGRGSTEAFF.